This T cell receptor beta chain originates from a study of cytotoxic CD8 clonotypes in ibrutinib-treated CLL (dated by TCRdb to the early 2020s). In terms of the full investigation: The cohort was composed of roughly ten relapsed/refractory and roughly 14 treatment-naive patients; IGHV unmutated status was identified in 17 patients. Every remission and progressive disease sample was obtained while ibrutinib was still being received by the patients. Cryopreserved peripheral blood mononuclear cells were obtained prior to treatment, at the time of response, and at either disease progression or sustained remission. Partial responses were observed in about 24 patients and complete responses in 2; after a median follow-up of 68 months, remission was maintained in 14 patients and progression was observed in roughly 12. An average of 255,043 productive templates and 94,082 productive rearrangements was obtained per sample. Of the roughly 81 people in the trial, around 24 had longitudinal samples available. Response samples were obtained after a median of 12 months of treatment, with a range of about 6 to 40 months.

Note on this clone: Its antigen specificity is not known. Base quality data are lacking; no much larger clone is found one base away.

The sample's time point, from its label and the paper: progressive disease on ibrutinib. For TCR beta library preparation, roughly 2.1 micrograms of genomic DNA was extracted from cryopreserved PBMCs. High-throughput TCR beta sequencing was performed on longitudinal blood samples from CLL patients receiving ibrutinib monotherapy. The patients took part in an open-label, single-center phase 2 trial of ibrutinib monotherapy. The investigation overall reported the following: Sustained-remission and progressing patients did not have matched sampling times, and lymph node repertoires were not examined. At baseline, clonality was higher than in age-matched healthy donors and showed a strong correlation with circulating CD8+ T-cell counts. Public clonotypes were rare and either contracted or stayed stable during treatment, and the rise in clonality at ibrutinib response reflected the expansion of private clonotypes. An increase in clonality was observed at ibrutinib response, with clonality remaining stable during sustained remission and falling back toward baseline at progression.

At the junction V is shortened by 5 bases and J by 3 bases, with 17 bases in between. The germline V gene (reference sequence) sets CDR1 to MNHEY and CDR2 to SMNVEV. Measured from the cysteine to the phenylalanine, the CDR3 is 15 residues long. Only the CDR3 DNA is retained, 45 bases long and in frame from the first base. A MiSeq instrument was used for deep resolution sequencing, which targeted depths ranging from 1 in 1 million up to 1 in 200,000 T cells, with coverage averaging 10x for each clonotype. The immunoSEQ hsTCRB Kit was used to generate the TCR beta libraries. The original pipeline was this. Data were analyzed with ImmunoSEQ Data Assistant and ImmunoSEQ Analyzer, with V, D and J genes assigned per IMGT definitions. Clonality was computed as one minus normalized Shannon entropy of productive rearrangement frequencies, ranging from 0 to 1. Only overrepresented clonotypes making up at least 0.05% of each patient's repertoire were included in the public clonotype analysis. About a dozen age-matched healthy donor repertoires from immuneACCESS served as clonality controls. TCRdb's version of the immuneACCESS table is confined to in-frame rearrangements and falls short of the full clone set. An unresolved V gene accounts for under half of the shortfall where checked; the remainder is of unknown origin. V, J and clone size are those of that table, while D and trimming were read from the DNA. This sample gives about 300,000 clones in total; less than 85% of them show up just once. The ten biggest clones cover roughly 5% of the sample.

The chain employs TRBV27 and TRBJ2-7, and perhaps TRBD1 as D gene, on 5 matching bases. The source was PBMCs, collected at disease progression, from a patient treated with ibrutinib. This sequence was found in a human donor with chronic lymphocytic leukemia. The sequence in DNA is TGTGCCAGCAGTCACTTATACCTAACAGGCTACGAGCAGTACTTC. It translates as CASSHLYLTGYEQYF.